The 7 T cell receptor beta chains reported below all come from one sample, sequenced in a study of blood T cell repertoires in COVID-19. The data were produced by immunoSEQ multiplex PCR, yet TCRdb's version contains in-frame clones alone and is incomplete. The table records about 200,000 clones, roughly 86% of them present only once. What was sequenced was peripheral blood. Receptors were obtained from a woman in her 40s with acute or convalescent COVID-19.

This chain connects TRBV7-8 to TRBJ1-5, with 9 bases that match TRBD1. CDR3 size: 15 residues. Germline CDR1 and CDR2: SGHVS and FQNEAQ. The J segment lost 7 bases and the V segment lost 4 bases, leaving 8 bases of the junction unmatched. CDR3 sequence: CASSSRDRAGQPQHF. The CDR3 coding sequence is TGTGCCAGCAGCTCCCGGGACAGGGCGGGACAGCCCCAGCATTTT.

In its sample, this clone was seen once. The genes are TRBV9 and TRBJ2-2; D not certain. V was pared by 4 bases and J by 1 base, with 11 bases between. The CDR3 sequence is 15 residues long. From germline, CDR1 is SGDLS and CDR2 YYNGEE. CDR3 sequence reads: CASSPRSGNTGELFF. CDR3 DNA: TGTGCCAGCAGCCCCCGCTCAGGGAACACCGGGGAGCTGTTTTTT.

The chain carries TRBV27 and TRBJ2-3; a weak D match, TRBD1 (6 bases). The CDR3 extends over 15 amino acids. Germline lookup yields CDR1 MNHEY and CDR2 SMNVEV (reference sequence). The V end was cut by 8 bases, the J end by 0 bases, with 15 bases between. Here the CDR3 DNA reads TGTGCCAGCGCGTTTCGGGACAAAAGCACAGATACGCAGTATTTT. This encodes CASAFRDKSTDTQYF.

The genes are TRBV11-2 and TRBJ2-1, with TRBD2 as a possible D gene (7 bases). The CDR3 covers 18 residues. Trimming cost V 3 bases and J 4 bases, with 22 bases left between them. Germline V gene sequence: CDR1 SGHAT, CDR2 FQNNGV. For the CDR3, the DNA is TGTGCCAGCAGCTTTAGGGGGGGGACACTAGCTATTTACAATGAGCAGTTCTTC. Protein: CASSFRGGTLAIYNEQFF.

The rearrangement joins TRBV24-1 to TRBJ2-3, with D perhaps TRBD1 (6 bases). The germline V and J ends were trimmed by 2 bases and 5 bases, with 16 bases remaining between them. Looked up from germline, CDR1 is KGHDR and CDR2 is SFDVKD. The CDR3 totals 16 residues. CDR3 amino acids: CATSDSLPGEEDTQYF. Here the CDR3 DNA reads TGTGCCACCAGTGATTCCCTTCCAGGGGAAGAAGATACGCAGTATTTT.

The sample holds a few counts of this clone. The chain is built from TRBV6-2 or TRBV6-3 and TRBJ2-1; 7 bases are shared with TRBD2. The CDR3 has 15 amino acids. In germline, CDR1 is MNHEY, CDR2 SVGEGT. Trimming cost V 4 bases and J 10 bases; bases outside gene matches: 13. CDR3 sequence (DNA): TGTGCCAGCAGTTCGAGGCGGCTGTCTAGCGGCGAGCAGTTCTTC. As protein: CASSSRRLSSGEQFF.

The V gene is TRBV2, the J gene TRBJ1-1, with 7 nucleotides matching TRBD1. The ends lost 9 bases at V and 4 bases at J; junction bases unmatched: 5. Germline V lookup: CDR1 SNHLY, CDR2 FYNNEI. The CDR3 length is 12 residues. Here the CDR3 DNA reads TGTGCCAGAGACAGGGACGGCACTGAAGCTTTCTTT. It yields the protein CARDRDGTEAFF.